These 13 T cell receptor beta chains came from one sample sequenced in a study of T cell repertoires in cytomegalovirus infection. MiXCR, run by TCRdb on the reads, gives a single entry per CDR3 protein. The sample consists of 250,000 to 300,000 distinct CDR3 sequences, roughly 9% of them appearing once. The sample was PBMCs. The source of these receptors is a human donor in good health (CMV status not recorded). Some clones in this sample may be carry-over from other donors' samples.

This clonotype appeared many times. V is TRBV6-2 or TRBV6-3 and J is TRBJ1-1; possible D gene TRBD1, 6 bases. The CDR3 is 15 amino acids. Trimming took off 7 bases at V and 6 bases at J, with 21 bases between the two ends. CDR1 is MNHEY, CDR2 SVGEGT, per germline. The CDR3 DNA sequence: TGTGCCAGCAATCGGGGGCGCGGGATGTACTCTGAAGCTTTCTTT. It encodes CASNRGRGMYSEAFF.

This clonotype has ten or more counts. The chain joins TRBV7-2 to TRBJ1-4; D may be TRBD1 (5 bases). The CDR3 has 16 residues. V lost 4 bases and J 5 bases, leaving 17 bases between the germline ends. CDR1 and CDR2 from the germline V gene are SGHTA and FQGNSA. CDR3 in DNA: TGTGCCAGCAGCTCCCCCGTAGGGGCCGGGAATGAAAAACTGTTTTTT. Protein product: CASSSPVGAGNEKLFF.

This clonotype was recorded a few times. The gene calls are TRBV10-3 and TRBJ2-1; tentative D call: TRBD1 (6 bases). CDR3 length equals 12 residues. From germline, CDR1 is ENHRY and CDR2 SYGVKD. Trimming took 4 bases from V and 9 from J, leaving 10 bases between them. The chain's CDR3 is CAISGAGVEQFF. The CDR3 DNA is TGTGCCATCAGTGGAGCAGGGGTTGAGCAGTTCTTC.

This clonotype was recorded at least ten times. V and J are TRBV6-2 or TRBV6-3 and TRBJ1-1; a weak D match, TRBD1 (6 bases). The CDR3 extends over 12 amino acids. CDR1 and CDR2 (germline): MNHEY, SVGEGT. The V end lost 9 bases, the J end lost 5 bases, and 13 bases lay between the germline ends. CDR3: CARFLDSTEAFF. The CDR3, as DNA: TGTGCCAGGTTCCTGGACAGTACTGAAGCTTTCTTT.

This clonotype was picked up a small number of times. The J gene is TRBJ1-1, the V gene TRBV14, with D possibly TRBD1 on 6 matching bases. The V end lost 4 bases, the J end lost 4 bases, and 16 bases lay between the germline ends. Germline CDR1 and CDR2: SGHDN and FVKESK. The CDR3 is made up of 15 amino acids. CDR3 nucleotides: TGTGCCAGCAGCCTAAACAGGGTTCCAGGCACTGAAGCTTTCTTT. It specifies CASSLNRVPGTEAFF.

The CDR3 is CSASLRDRGGGNTIYF. DNA for the CDR3: TGCAGTGCTAGCCTCCGGGACAGGGGTGGTGGAAACACCATATATTTT. V and J are TRBV20-1 and TRBJ1-3; TRBD1 matches 10 bases. V was pared by 3 bases and J by 3 bases, with 8 bases of the junction left unmatched. The CDR3 loop spans 16 amino acids. In germline, CDR1 is DFQATT, CDR2 SNEGSKA (reference sequence).

This clonotype was seen many times. The V gene is TRBV7-2, the J gene TRBJ1-5, with 8 bases identical to TRBD1. The germline V gene encodes CDR1 SGHTA and CDR2 FQGNSA. J lost 3 bases, V lost 5 bases, and 3 bases had no gene match. The CDR3 has 14 residues. CDR3 protein: CASSGQGLNQPQHF. The CDR3 region has the DNA TGTGCCAGCAGCGGACAGGGCCTCAATCAGCCCCAGCATTTT.

The table lists this clonotype with many counts. The rearrangement links TRBV11-2 to TRBJ2-1; 12 bases align to TRBD2. The junction had 17 bases not matched to a gene; V was cut back by 5 bases and J by 9 bases. Germline V CDR1 and CDR2: SGHAT, FQNNGV. The CDR3 is 18 residues long. CDR3 sequence reads: CASSPTSFASGGAGEQFF. CDR3 nucleotide sequence: TGTGCCAGCAGCCCAACAAGCTTCGCTAGCGGGGGGGCAGGTGAGCAGTTCTTC. Full variable domain (remainder filled in from reference TRBV11-2 and TRBJ2-1): EAGVAQSPRYKIIEKRQSVAFWCNPISGHATLYWYQQILGQGPKLLIQFQNNGVVDDSQLPKDRFSAERLKGVDSTLKIQPAKLEDSAVYLCASSPTSFASGGAGEQFFGPGTRLTVL.

This clonotype was counted many times. This chain connects TRBV11-3 to TRBJ1-6; possibly TRBD1 for D (5 bases). The germline gives CDR1 SGHNT, CDR2 YENEEA. There are 14 residues in the CDR3. V shed 5 bases and J shed 8 bases, with 13 bases lying between them. CDR3 bases: TGTGCCAGCAGCGCTGGACGGGGGGATTCACCCCTCCACTTT. Its translation is CASSAGRGDSPLHF.

This clonotype was observed at least ten times. The chain uses TRBV7-2 and TRBJ2-7; D is tentatively TRBD1 or TRBD2 (5 bases each). CDR3 length equals 15 residues. The V and J ends lost 1 base and 7 bases respectively, with 17 bases between them. Germline V lookup: CDR1 SGHTA, CDR2 FQGNSA. CDR3 in amino acids: CASSLEASGAREQYF. DNA of the CDR3: TGTGCCAGCAGCTTAGAGGCATCCGGGGCGAGGGAGCAGTACTTC.

The chain employs TRBV20-1 and TRBJ2-7; 9 positions agree with TRBD2. CDR3 size: 14 residues. After removal of 6 bases from V and 5 bases from J, the junction contained 11 bases not matched to a gene. Germline CDR1 is DFQATT and CDR2 is SNEGSKA (reference sequence). CDR3 nucleotide sequence: TGCAGTGCCCGGACTAGCGCAGAGTTCAACGAGCAGTACTTC. This sequence encodes CSARTSAEFNEQYF.

V and J are TRBV12-3 or TRBV12-4 and TRBJ2-7; 8 bases are shared with TRBD2. The CDR3 spans 13 residues. After removal of 3 bases from V and 6 bases from J, the junction contained 4 bases not matched to a gene. The CDR3 spells CASSFGGGSEQYF. For the CDR3, the DNA is TGTGCCAGCAGTTTCGGGGGGGGCTCCGAGCAGTACTTC.

V is TRBV5-4 and J is TRBJ2-2; 11 bases match TRBD2. There are 17 residues in the CDR3. Germline values: CDR1 SGHNT, CDR2 YYREEE (reference sequence). V was clipped by 4 bases and J by 4 bases; unmatched bases: 9. In DNA, the CDR3 is TGTGCCAGCAGCACCAATCCGGGACTAGCGGTCACCGGGGAGCTGTTTTTT. Its translation is CASSTNPGLAVTGELFF.